A selection of T cell receptor beta chains follows, all from one sample in a study of post-analysis software for immune sequencing data. MiXCR was run by TCRdb on the PCR reads, yielding one entry per CDR3 protein. The sample consists of roughly 580,000 distinct CDR3 sequences, 44% of them appearing once. The sequenced sample consisted of blood. These receptors were obtained from a girl under 18 with multiple sclerosis. Both conserved end residues are part of each CDR3. The D gene is left open where the match is weak. The size field is filled for only some rows; it gives once, few, many or a size class.

v_gene	d_gene	abundance	j_gene	CDR3nt	CDR3aa
TRBV5-1	.	few	TRBJ2-3	TGCGCCAGCAGCTACCGGACTAAGCAGGGTACGCAGTATTTT	CASSYRTKQGTQYF
TRBV7-9	.	.	TRBJ2-5	TGTGCCAGCAGCCTAGCTCCCTGGGGCGTCCAAGAGACCCAGTACTTC	CASSLAPWGVQETQYF
TRBV4-1	.	.	TRBJ1-4	TGCGCCAGCAGCCATTTCTATGGACCTCAATCCGAAAAACTGTTTTTT	CASSHFYGPQSEKLFF
TRBV5-1	.	.	TRBJ2-7	TGCGCCAGCAGCGCTGGAGGGGGGGCAGGAGAGCAGTACTTC	CASSAGGGAGEQYF
TRBV20-1	.	.	TRBJ2-7	TGCGGTGCTAGAGATCCGTCCCGCTCCTACGAGCAGTACTTC	CGARDPSRSYEQYF
TRBV20-1	.	.	TRBJ2-3	TGCAGTGCTAGGGTTCTAGCGTCGACAGATACGCAGTATTTT	CSARVLASTDTQYF
TRBV5-1	.	.	TRBJ2-4	TGCGCCAGCAGCTTGGACGGGGGCCTCTACAATGAGCAGTACTTC	CASSLDGGLYNEQYF
TRBV4-1	TRBD2	.	TRBJ2-5	TGCGCCAGCAGCCAACGGACTAGCGGGAGGCTCCAAGAGACCCAGTACTTC	CASSQRTSGRLQETQYF
TRBV4-1	TRBD1	.	TRBJ2-7	TGCGCCAGCAGCCAAGGCCGGACAGGGGCCTACGAGCAGTACTTC	CASSQGRTGAYEQYF
TRBV7-2	TRBD1	.	TRBJ1-2	TGTGCCAGCAGCTTAAGCGGGCCAGGGGGGAGCTATGGCTACACCTTC	CASSLSGPGGSYGYTF
TRBV12-3/TRBV12-4	.	.	TRBJ1-4	TGTGCCAGCAGTTTAGATGGGGCCCGTCCGGTAAAACTGTTTTTT	CASSLDGARPVKLFF
TRBV9	.	.	TRBJ2-3	TGTGCCAGCAGCCCCCGGGACTCGAGGTCCACAGATACGCAGTATTTT	CASSPRDSRSTDTQYF
TRBV12-3/TRBV12-4	.	.	TRBJ1-2	TGTGCCAGCAGTCGACAAAGCCCACAGGTGTATGGCTACACCTTC	CASSRQSPQVYGYTF
TRBV5-1	TRBD1	.	TRBJ2-6	TGCGCCAGCAGCTTGTCCGCTAACAGGGGGCGCCGCGGGTCTGGGGCCAACGTCCTGACTTTC	CASSLSANRGRRGSGANVLTF
TRBV7-9	.	.	TRBJ2-6	TGTGCCAGCAGCTCAGTTGCCAACGTCCTGACTTTC	CASSSVANVLTF
TRBV27	.	.	TRBJ1-1	TGTGCCAGCCGCCACGGGGGCACTGAAGCTTTCTTT	CASRHGGTEAFF
TRBV7-9	TRBD1	.	TRBJ1-2	TGTGCCAGCAGCTCACTAAGACAGGGCAGCTATGGCTACACCTTC	CASSSLRQGSYGYTF
TRBV5-5	.	.	TRBJ2-7	TGTGCCAGCAGGTTCCCGGGGGAGTCCTACGAGCAGTACTTC	CASRFPGESYEQYF
TRBV4-1	.	.	TRBJ1-1	TGCGCCAGCAGCCAAGGTTCCAATTTAAACACTGAAGCTTTCTTT	CASSQGSNLNTEAFF
TRBV7-9	.	.	TRBJ1-2	TGTGCCAGCGAGAACCCTAACTATGGCTACACCTTC	CASENPNYGYTF
TRBV20-1	TRBD1	.	TRBJ2-5	TGCAGTGCCTCTCCGGGACAGCTGGGGGAGACCCAGTACTTC	CSASPGQLGETQYF
TRBV7-9	.	.	TRBJ1-1	TGTGCCAGCAGCTTAGACGTTCCTGAAGCTTTCTTT	CASSLDVPEAFF
TRBV20-1	TRBD1	.	TRBJ2-5	TGCAGTGCTAGGACAGGGGATGAGACCCAGTACTTC	CSARTGDETQYF
TRBV20-1	.	.	TRBJ2-1	TGCAGTGCTAGAGATTTGACAGGAGGAAACAATGAGCAGTTCTTC	CSARDLTGGNNEQFF
TRBV6-5	TRBD1	.	TRBJ2-1	TGTGCCAGCAGCCGGGGACAGGGGACGTACAATGAGCAGTTCTTC	CASSRGQGTYNEQFF
TRBV7-9	.	.	TRBJ1-1	TGTGCCAGCAGACGGCGGGACACTGAAGCTTTCTTT	CASRRRDTEAFF
TRBV12-3/TRBV12-4	.	.	TRBJ2-3	TGTGCCAGCGCCGAAATTAGCGGCCCTAGCACAGATACGCAGTATTTT	CASAEISGPSTDTQYF
TRBV20-1	TRBD1	many	TRBJ2-7	TGCAGTGCTCCCGGGACAGGCTACGAGCAGTACTTC	CSAPGTGYEQYF
TRBV4-1	TRBD2	.	TRBJ2-1	TGCGCCAGCAGCCAACTAGCGGGAGTAGGCAATGAGCAGTTCTTC	CASSQLAGVGNEQFF
TRBV6-5	.	.	TRBJ2-7	TGTGCCAGCACGAGGGGAAGGATCTACAATGAGCAGTACTTC	CASTRGRIYNEQYF